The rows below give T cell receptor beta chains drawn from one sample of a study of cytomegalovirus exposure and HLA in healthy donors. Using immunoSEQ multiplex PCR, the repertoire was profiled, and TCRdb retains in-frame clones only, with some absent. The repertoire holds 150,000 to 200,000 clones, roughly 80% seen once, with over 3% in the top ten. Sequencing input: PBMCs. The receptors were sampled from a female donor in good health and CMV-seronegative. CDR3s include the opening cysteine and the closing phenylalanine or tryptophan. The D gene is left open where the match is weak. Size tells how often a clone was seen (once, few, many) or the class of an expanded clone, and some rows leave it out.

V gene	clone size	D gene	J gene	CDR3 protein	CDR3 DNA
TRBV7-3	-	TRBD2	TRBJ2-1	CASSRGGAGGPYNEQFF	TGTGCCAGCAGCCGCGGCGGTGCGGGGGGGCCCTACAATGAGCAGTTCTTC
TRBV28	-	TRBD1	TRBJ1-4	CASSLLGQVYEKLFF	TGTGCCAGCAGTTTGCTCGGACAGGTCTATGAAAAACTGTTTTTT
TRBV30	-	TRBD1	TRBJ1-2	CAWSAGGKGGYTF	TGTGCCTGGAGTGCAGGGGGCAAGGGGGGCTACACCTTC
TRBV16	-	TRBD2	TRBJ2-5	CASSQPGTSQETQYF	TGTGCCAGCAGCCAACCCGGGACTAGCCAAGAGACCCAGTACTTC
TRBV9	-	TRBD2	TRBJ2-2	CASSVRGGLWDTGELFF	TGTGCCAGCAGCGTCCGGGGGGGCCTGTGGGACACCGGGGAGCTGTTTTTT
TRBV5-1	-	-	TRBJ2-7	CASSLSRQGGPYEQYF	TGCGCCAGCAGCCTCTCCCGACAGGGAGGTCCCTACGAGCAGTACTTC
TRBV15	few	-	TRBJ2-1	CATSRDGTGLGTREQFF	TGTGCCACCAGCAGAGATGGGACCGGACTGGGGACAAGGGAGCAGTTCTTC
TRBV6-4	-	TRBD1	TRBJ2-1	CASSDVPDRGRVNEQFF	TGTGCCAGCAGTGACGTCCCTGACAGGGGGCGAGTAAATGAGCAGTTCTTC
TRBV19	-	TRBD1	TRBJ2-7	CASSKGQGSYEQYF	TGTGCCAGTAGTAAAGGACAGGGTTCCTACGAGCAGTACTTC
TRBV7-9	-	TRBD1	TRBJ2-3	CSSSLGDRGRDTQYF	TGTTCCAGCAGCTTAGGGGACAGGGGGCGAGATACGCAGTATTTT
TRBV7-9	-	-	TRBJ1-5	CASSLGGWVNQPQHF	TGTGCCAGCAGCTTGGGGGGTTGGGTCAATCAGCCCCAGCATTTT
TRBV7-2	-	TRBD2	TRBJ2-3	CASSLQAGGGDTQYF	TGTGCCAGCAGCTTACAAGCGGGAGGGGGAGATACGCAGTATTTT
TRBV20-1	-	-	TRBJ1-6	CSAGDRSPLHF	TGCAGTGCAGGTGACAGATCACCCCTCCACTTT
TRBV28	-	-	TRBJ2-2	CASSSGSTRVFTGELFF	TGTGCCAGCAGTTCCGGATCGACCAGGGTGTTCACCGGGGAGCTGTTTTTT
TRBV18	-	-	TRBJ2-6	CASSPRQALSGANVLTF	TGTGCCAGCTCTCCCAGACAGGCCCTCTCTGGGGCCAACGTCCTGACTTTC
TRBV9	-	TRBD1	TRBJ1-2	CASSVAGQGNYGYTF	TGTGCCAGCAGCGTAGCTGGACAGGGCAACTATGGCTACACCTTC
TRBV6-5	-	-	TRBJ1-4	CAGSYSVQGGNEKLFF	TGTGCCGGCAGTTACTCGGTACAAGGGGGTAATGAAAAACTGTTTTTT
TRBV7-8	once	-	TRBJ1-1	CASSLAGTENTEAFF	TGTGCCAGCAGTCTAGCCGGGACTGAGAACACTGAAGCTTTCTTT
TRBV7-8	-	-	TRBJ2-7	CASSSRNTYEQYF	TGTGCCAGCAGCTCCAGAAACACCTACGAGCAGTACTTC
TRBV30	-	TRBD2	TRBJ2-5	CAWSVLRTSGGEETQYF	TGTGCCTGGAGTGTTCTCAGGACTAGCGGGGGGGAAGAGACCCAGTACTTC